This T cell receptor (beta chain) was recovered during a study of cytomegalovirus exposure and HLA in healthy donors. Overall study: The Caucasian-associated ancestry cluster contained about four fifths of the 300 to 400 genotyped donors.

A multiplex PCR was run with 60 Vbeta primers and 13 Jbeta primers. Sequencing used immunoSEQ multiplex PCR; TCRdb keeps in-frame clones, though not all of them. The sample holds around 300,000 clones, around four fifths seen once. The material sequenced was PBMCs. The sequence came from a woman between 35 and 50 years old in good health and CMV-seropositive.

The CDR3 is CASSSRENEQFF. The DNA for the CDR3 is TGTGCCAGCAGCTCCCGGGAGAATGAGCAGTTCTTC. The genes are TRBV13 and TRBJ2-1, with a possible D match to TRBD2 (6 bases). Germline values: CDR1 PRHDT, CDR2 FYEKMQ (reference sequence). This CDR3 comprises 12 residues. Trimming shortened V by 4 bases and J by 7 bases, and 8 bases separated the two germline ends.